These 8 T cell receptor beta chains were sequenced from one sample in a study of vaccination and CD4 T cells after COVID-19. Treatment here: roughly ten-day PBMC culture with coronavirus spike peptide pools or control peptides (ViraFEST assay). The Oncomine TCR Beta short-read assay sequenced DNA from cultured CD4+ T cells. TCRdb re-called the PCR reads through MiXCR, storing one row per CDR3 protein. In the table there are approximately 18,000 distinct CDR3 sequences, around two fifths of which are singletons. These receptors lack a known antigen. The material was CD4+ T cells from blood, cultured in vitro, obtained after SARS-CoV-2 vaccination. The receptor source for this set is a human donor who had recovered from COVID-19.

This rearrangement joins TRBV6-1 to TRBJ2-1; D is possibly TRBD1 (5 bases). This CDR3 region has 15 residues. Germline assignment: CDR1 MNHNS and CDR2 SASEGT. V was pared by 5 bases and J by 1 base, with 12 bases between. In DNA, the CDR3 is TGTGCCAGCAGTAAATCAGGGTTTTCCTACAATGAGCAGTTCTTC. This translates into CASSKSGFSYNEQFF.

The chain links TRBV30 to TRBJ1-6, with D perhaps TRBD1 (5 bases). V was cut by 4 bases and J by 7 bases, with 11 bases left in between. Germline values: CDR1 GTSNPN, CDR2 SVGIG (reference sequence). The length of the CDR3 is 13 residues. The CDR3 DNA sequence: TGTGCCTGGAACCGGGACGAAAATTCACCCCTCCACTTT. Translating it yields CAWNRDENSPLHF.

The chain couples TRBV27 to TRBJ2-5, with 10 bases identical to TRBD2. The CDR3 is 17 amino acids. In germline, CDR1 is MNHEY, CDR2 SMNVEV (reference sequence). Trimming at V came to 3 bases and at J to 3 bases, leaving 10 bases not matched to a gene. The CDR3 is CASSFPLRLAGEETQYF. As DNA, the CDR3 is TGTGCCAGCAGTTTCCCCCTCCGCCTAGCGGGAGAAGAGACCCAGTACTTC.

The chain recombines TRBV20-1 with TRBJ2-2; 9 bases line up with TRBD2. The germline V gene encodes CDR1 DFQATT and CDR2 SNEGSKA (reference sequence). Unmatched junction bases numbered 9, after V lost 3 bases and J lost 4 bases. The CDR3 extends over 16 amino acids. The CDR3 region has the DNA TGCAGTGCTAGCCGTGGGGGACTAGCTTTCACCGGGGAGCTGTTTTTT. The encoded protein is CSASRGGLAFTGELFF.

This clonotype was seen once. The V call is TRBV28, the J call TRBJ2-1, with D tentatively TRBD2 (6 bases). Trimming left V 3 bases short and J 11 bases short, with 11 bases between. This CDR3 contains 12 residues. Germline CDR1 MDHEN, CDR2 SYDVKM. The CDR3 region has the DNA TGTGCCAGCAGTTTCACCGCGGGACAGCAGTTCTTC. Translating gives CASSFTAGQQFF.

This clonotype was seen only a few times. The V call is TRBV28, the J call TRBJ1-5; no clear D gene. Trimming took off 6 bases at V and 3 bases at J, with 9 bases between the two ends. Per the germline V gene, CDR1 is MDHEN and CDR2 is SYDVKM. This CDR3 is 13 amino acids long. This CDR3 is CASSRINNQPQHF. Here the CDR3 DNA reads TGTGCCAGCAGCCGGATAAACAATCAGCCCCAGCATTTT.

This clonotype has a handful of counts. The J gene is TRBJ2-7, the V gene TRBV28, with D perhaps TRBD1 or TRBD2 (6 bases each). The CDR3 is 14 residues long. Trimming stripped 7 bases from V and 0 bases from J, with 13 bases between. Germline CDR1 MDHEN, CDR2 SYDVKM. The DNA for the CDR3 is TGTGCCAGCAATCCCGGGGGCAGCTCCTACGAGCAGTACTTC. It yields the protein CASNPGGSSYEQYF.

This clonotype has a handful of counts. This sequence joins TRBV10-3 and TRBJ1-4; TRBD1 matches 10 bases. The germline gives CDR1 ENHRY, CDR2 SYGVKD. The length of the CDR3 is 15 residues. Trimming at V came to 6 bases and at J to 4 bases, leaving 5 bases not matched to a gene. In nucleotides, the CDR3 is TGTGCCATCAGGCCTGGACAGGGGGGTAATGAAAAACTGTTTTTT. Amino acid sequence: CAIRPGQGGNEKLFF.